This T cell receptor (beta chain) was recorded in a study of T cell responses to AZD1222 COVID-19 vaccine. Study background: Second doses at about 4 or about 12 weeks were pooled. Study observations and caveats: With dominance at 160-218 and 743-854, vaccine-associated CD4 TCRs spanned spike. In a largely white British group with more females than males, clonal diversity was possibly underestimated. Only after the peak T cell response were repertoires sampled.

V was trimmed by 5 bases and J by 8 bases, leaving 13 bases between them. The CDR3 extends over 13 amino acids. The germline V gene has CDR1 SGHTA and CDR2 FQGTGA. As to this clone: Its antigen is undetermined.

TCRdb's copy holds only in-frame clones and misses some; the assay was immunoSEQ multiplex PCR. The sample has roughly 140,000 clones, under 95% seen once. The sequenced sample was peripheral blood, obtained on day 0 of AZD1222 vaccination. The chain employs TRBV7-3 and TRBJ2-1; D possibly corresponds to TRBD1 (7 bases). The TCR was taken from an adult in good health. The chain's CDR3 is CASSPQGGHEQFF. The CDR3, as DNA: TGTGCCAGCAGCCCCCAGGGGGGCCATGAGCAGTTCTTC. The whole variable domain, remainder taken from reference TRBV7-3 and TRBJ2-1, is GAGVSQTPSNKVTEKGKYVELRCDPISGHTALYWYRQSLGQGPEFLIYFQGTGAADDSGLPNDRFFAVRPEGSVSTLKIQRTERGDSAVYLCASSPQGGHEQFFGPGTRLTVL.